This is a list of T cell receptor beta chains from one sample in a study of cytomegalovirus exposure and HLA in healthy donors. Generated by immunoSEQ multiplex PCR, the TCRdb table keeps only in-frame clones and is missing some. The sample carries 120,000 or so clones, about four fifths recorded once. The sequenced sample was PBMCs. Every receptor here comes from a woman aged 18-29 years in good health and CMV-seronegative. CDR3s include the opening cysteine and the closing phenylalanine or tryptophan. The D gene is left open where the match is weak. Not all rows give a size; the values are once, few, many and, for expanded clones, a class.

J gene | clone size | V gene | D gene | CDR3 DNA | CDR3 protein
TRBJ2-1 | . | TRBV2 | . | TGTGCCAGCAGTGATGCCCTAAGCCCCCTGTTCTTC | CASSDALSPLFF
TRBJ1-4 | . | TRBV18 | TRBD1 | TGTGCCAGCTCACCTTACGGGACAGGGCATGAAAAACTGTTTTTT | CASSPYGTGHEKLFF
TRBJ2-5 | . | TRBV5-1 | . | TGCGCCAGCAGCGTACAAGAGACCCAGTACTTC | CASSVQETQYF
TRBJ2-7 | . | TRBV29-1 | TRBD1 | TGCAGCGGCCGGACAGGGTACGAGCAGTACTTC | CSGRTGYEQYF
TRBJ2-3 | once | TRBV5-1 | TRBD2 | TGCGCCAGCAGCGTTCCAGCGGGAGTGGAAGATACGCAGTATTTT | CASSVPAGVEDTQYF
TRBJ2-2 | few | TRBV2 | TRBD1 | TGTGCCAGCCGGACAGGAACCACCGGGGAGCTGTTTTTT | CASRTGTTGELFF
TRBJ2-7 | . | TRBV30 | . | TGTGCCTGGAGTGTACAGTCCTACGAGCAGTACTTC | CAWSVQSYEQYF
TRBJ1-4 | . | TRBV7-2 | . | TGTGCCAGCAGCTCTTATGAAAAACTGTTTTTT | CASSSYEKLFF
TRBJ2-5 | once | TRBV6-1 | . | TGTGCCAGCACCCTCGGGAACCAAGAGACCCAGTACTTC | CASTLGNQETQYF
TRBJ1-6 | . | TRBV2 | . | TGTGCCAGCAAGGGGACTACTTTGACACCCCTCCACTTT | CASKGTTLTPLHF
TRBJ2-3 | few | TRBV7-8 | TRBD1 | TGTGCCAGCAGCTTAGGGGACAGGCTCACAGATACGCAGTATTTT | CASSLGDRLTDTQYF
TRBJ2-7 | . | TRBV30 | . | TGTGCCTGGAGTGTATACAGCTACGAGCAGTACTTC | CAWSVYSYEQYF
TRBJ1-6 | . | TRBV7-8 | TRBD1 | TGTGCCAGCAGCCGATCGGGACAGAATAATTCACCCCTCCACTTT | CASSRSGQNNSPLHF
TRBJ1-2 | once | TRBV6-6 | . | TGTGCCAGCAGCGCTGAGAAGCTAGGACAGCGGAGTGGCTACACCTTC | CASSAEKLGQRSGYTF
TRBJ2-2 | . | TRBV5-5 | . | TGTGCTACTGCAGGCAGAAACACCGGGGAGCTGTTTTTT | CATAGRNTGELFF
TRBJ2-1 | . | TRBV14 | TRBD2 | TGTGCCAGCAGCCTAAGGGAGGGACAGTTCTTC | CASSLREGQFF
TRBJ2-7 | . | TRBV11-2 | . | TGTGCCAGCAGCTTTTCCAACTACGAGCAGTACTTC | CASSFSNYEQYF
TRBJ1-1 | . | TRBV7-9 | . | TGTGCCAGCAGCTTAGTAGGCAGGGACACTGAAGCTTTCTTT | CASSLVGRDTEAFF